This paragraph reports one T cell receptor beta chain. Its antigen is as yet unknown. These data originate in a study of T cell responses to AZD1222 COVID-19 vaccine. Study-wide points: Researchers took repertoire samples only after the peak T cell response had come. Donors were mostly white British, more females; clonal diversity possibly underestimated. Of spike-specific TCRs, nearly half reportedly target regions left unmutated in variants.

TCRdb keeps only in-frame clones here, not all; method: immunoSEQ multiplex PCR. The data show 100,000 to 150,000 clones, roughly 92% seen once. This CDR3 is 13 amino acids long. V was pared by 5 bases and J by 4 bases, with 9 bases between. This clonotype originated in an adult who received the AZD1222 COVID-19 vaccine. This material consisted of peripheral blood, taken 28 days after the second AZD1222 dose. The J gene is TRBJ1-5, the V gene TRBV12-3 or TRBV12-4, with a tentative D call TRBD1 (5 bases). This CDR3 reads CASSPGKNQPQHF. The CDR3, as DNA: TGTGCCAGCAGTCCAGGGAAGAATCAGCCCCAGCATTTT.